This note documents a single T cell receptor (beta chain) sequence. This record belongs to a study of shared clonotypes between healthy human individuals. Repertoires were generated with immunoSEQ multiplex PCR, while TCRdb's copy carries only in-frame clones and drops some. The repertoire holds some 1.4 million clones, with over 95% as singletons. Sequencing was performed on naive CD4+ T cells sorted from blood. As for subset: CD45RA+ positively selected. This receptor was obtained from a man aged 25-45 years in good health.

CDR3 DNA: TGTGCCAGCTCACCACCCCTCCCTGAAAAACTGTTTTTT. Translating gives CASSPPLPEKLFF. The rearrangement uses TRBV18 and TRBJ1-4; D gene unclear. CDR1 and CDR2 from the germline V gene are KGHSH and LQKENI. The CDR3 is made up of 13 amino acids. Trimming stripped 0 bases from V and 7 bases from J, with 6 bases between.